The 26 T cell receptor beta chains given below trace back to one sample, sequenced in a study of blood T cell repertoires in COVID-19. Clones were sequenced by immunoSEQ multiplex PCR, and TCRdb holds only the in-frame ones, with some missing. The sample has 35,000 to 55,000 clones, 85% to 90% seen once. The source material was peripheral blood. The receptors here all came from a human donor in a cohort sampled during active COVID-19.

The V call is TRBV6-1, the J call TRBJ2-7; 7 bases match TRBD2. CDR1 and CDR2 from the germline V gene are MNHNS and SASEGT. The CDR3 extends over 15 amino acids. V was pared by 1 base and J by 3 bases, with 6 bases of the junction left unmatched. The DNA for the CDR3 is TGTGCCAGCAGTGAAGGGGAGGGCTATCACTACGAGCAGTACTTC. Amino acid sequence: CASSEGEGYHYEQYF.

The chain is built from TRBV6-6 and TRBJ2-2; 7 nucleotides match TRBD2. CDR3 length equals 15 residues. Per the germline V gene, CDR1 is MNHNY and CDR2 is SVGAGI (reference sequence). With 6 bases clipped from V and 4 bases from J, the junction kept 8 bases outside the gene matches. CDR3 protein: CASRNSGFGTGELFF. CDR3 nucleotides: TGTGCCAGCAGGAATAGCGGGTTTGGCACCGGGGAGCTGTTTTTT.

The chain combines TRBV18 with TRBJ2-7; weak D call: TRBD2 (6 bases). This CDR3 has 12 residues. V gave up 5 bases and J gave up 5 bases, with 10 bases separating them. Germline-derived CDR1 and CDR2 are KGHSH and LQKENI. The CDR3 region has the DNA TGTGCCAGCTCATCTGGCGGGGACGAGCAGTACTTC. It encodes CASSSGGDEQYF.

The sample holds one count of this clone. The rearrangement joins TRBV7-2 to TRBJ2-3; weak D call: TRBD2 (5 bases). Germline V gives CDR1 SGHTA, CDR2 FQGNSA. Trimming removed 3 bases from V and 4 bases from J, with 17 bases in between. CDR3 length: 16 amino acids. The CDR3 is CASSFGGSVGADTQYF. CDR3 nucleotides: TGTGCCAGCAGCTTTGGTGGGTCAGTCGGGGCAGATACGCAGTATTTT.

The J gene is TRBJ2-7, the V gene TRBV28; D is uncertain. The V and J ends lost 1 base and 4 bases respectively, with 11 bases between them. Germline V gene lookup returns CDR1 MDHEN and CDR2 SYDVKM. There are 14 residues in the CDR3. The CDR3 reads CASSLFLRHYEQYF. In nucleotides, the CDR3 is TGTGCCAGCAGTTTATTCTTGCGGCATTACGAGCAGTACTTC.

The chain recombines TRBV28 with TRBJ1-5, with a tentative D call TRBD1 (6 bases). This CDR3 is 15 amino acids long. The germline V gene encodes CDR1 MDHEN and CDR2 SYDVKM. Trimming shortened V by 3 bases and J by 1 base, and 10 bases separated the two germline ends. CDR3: CASSLEGGSNQPQHF. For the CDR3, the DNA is TGTGCCAGCAGTTTGGAGGGGGGGAGCAATCAGCCCCAGCATTTT.

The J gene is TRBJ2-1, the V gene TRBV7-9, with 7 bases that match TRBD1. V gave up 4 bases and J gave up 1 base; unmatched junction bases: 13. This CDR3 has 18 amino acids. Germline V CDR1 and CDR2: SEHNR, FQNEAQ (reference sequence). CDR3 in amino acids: CASSSSRGPIGSYNEQFF. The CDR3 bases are TGTGCCAGCAGCTCGTCGAGGGGGCCGATCGGATCCTACAATGAGCAGTTCTTC.

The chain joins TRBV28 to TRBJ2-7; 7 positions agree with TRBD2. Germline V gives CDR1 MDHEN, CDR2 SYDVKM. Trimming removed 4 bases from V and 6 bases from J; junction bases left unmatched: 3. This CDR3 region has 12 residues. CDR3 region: CASSYGRLEQYF. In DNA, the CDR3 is TGTGCCAGCAGTTACGGGAGGCTCGAGCAGTACTTC.

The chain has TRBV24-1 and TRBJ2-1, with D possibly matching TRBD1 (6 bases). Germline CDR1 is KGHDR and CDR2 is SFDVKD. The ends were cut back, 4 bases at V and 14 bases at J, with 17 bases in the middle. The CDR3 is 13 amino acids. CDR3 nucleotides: TGTGCCACCAGTGAACATACAGGGAGAAAAGAGTTCTTC. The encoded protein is CATSEHTGRKEFF.

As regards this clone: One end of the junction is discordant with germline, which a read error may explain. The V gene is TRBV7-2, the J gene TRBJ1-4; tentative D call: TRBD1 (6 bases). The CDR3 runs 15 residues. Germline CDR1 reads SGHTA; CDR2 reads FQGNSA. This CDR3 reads CATSQVTGVNEKLFF. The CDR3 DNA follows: TGTGCCACCAGCCAGGTGACAGGAGTGAATGAAAAACTGTTTTTT.

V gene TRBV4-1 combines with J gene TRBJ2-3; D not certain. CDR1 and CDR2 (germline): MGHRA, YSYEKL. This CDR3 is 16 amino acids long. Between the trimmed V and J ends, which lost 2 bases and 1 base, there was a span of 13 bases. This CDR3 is CASSQKGVPRTDTQYF. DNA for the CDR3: TGCGCCAGCAGCCAAAAAGGAGTCCCCCGCACAGATACGCAGTATTTT.

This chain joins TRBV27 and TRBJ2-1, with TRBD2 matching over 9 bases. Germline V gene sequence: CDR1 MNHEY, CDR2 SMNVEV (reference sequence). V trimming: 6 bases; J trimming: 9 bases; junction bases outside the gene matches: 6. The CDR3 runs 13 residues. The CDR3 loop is CASRLAGLGEQFF. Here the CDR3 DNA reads TGTGCCAGCAGGCTAGCGGGGCTTGGTGAGCAGTTCTTC.

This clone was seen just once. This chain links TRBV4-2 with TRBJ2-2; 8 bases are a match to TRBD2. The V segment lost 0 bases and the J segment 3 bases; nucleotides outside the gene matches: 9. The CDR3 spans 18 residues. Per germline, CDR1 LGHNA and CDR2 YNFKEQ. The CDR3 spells CASSQDILSGSYTGELFF. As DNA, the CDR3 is TGTGCCAGCAGCCAAGATATACTCAGCGGGAGTTACACCGGGGAGCTGTTTTTT.

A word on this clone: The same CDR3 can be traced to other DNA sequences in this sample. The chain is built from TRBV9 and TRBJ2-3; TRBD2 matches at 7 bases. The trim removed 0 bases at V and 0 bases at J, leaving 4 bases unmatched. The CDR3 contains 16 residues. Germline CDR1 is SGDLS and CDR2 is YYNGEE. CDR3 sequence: CASSVGGGVSTDTQYF. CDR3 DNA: TGTGCCAGCAGCGTAGGGGGAGGGGTGAGCACAGATACGCAGTATTTT. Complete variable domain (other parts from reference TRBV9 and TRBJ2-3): DSGVTQTPKHLITATGQRVTLRCSPRSGDLSVYWYQQSLDQGLQFLIQYYNGEERAKGNILERFSAQQFPDLHSELNLSSLELGDSALYFCASSVGGGVSTDTQYFGPGTRLTVL.

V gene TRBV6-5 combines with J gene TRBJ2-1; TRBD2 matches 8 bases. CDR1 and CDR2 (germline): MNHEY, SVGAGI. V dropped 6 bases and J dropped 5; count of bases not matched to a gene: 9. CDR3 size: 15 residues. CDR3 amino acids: CASRIAGTKDNEQFF. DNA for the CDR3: TGTGCCAGCAGAATAGCGGGGACTAAAGACAATGAGCAGTTCTTC.

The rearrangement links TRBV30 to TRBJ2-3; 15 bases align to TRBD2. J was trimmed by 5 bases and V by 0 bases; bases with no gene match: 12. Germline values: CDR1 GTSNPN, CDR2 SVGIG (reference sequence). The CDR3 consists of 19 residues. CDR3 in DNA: TGTGCCTGGAGTGTACTCAGGACTAGCGGGAGGGCGACCGTAGATACGCAGTATTTT. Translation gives CAWSVLRTSGRATVDTQYF.

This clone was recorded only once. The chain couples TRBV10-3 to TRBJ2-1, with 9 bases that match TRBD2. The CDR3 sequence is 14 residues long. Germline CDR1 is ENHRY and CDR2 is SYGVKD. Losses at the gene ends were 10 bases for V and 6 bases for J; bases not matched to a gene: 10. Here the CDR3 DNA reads TGTGCCACCCGTCGTGAGCGGGGGGTCAATGAGCAGTTCTTC. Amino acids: CATRRERGVNEQFF.

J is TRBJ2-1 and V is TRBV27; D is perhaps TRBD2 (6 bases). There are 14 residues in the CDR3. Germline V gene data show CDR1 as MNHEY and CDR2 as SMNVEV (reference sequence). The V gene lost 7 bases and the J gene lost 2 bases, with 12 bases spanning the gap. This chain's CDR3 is CASKQASAYNEQFF. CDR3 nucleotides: TGTGCCAGCAAACAGGCTAGCGCCTACAATGAGCAGTTCTTC.

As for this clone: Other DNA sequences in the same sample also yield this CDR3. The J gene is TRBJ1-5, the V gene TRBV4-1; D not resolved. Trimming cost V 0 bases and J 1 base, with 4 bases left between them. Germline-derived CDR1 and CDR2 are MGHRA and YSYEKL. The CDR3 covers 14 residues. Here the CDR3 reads CASSQDRSNQPQHF. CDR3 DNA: TGCGCCAGCAGCCAAGACAGGAGCAATCAGCCCCAGCATTTT.

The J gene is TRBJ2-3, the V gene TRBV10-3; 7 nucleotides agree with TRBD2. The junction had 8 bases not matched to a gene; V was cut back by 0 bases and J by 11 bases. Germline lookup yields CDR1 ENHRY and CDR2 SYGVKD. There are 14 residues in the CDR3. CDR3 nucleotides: TGTGCCATCAGTGAGTCGGAGGGCGGGAGATGGCAGTATTTT. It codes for CAISESEGGRWQYF.

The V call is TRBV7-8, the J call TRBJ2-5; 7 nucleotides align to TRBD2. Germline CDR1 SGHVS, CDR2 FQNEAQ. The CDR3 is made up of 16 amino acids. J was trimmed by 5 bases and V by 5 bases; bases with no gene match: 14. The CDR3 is CASSPGGRGGRETQYF. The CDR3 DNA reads TGTGCCAGCAGCCCGGGGGGTCGTGGGGGAAGGGAGACCCAGTACTTC.

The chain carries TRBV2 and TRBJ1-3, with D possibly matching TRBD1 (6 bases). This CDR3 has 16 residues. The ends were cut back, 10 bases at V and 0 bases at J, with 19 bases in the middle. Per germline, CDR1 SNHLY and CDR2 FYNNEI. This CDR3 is CATSLGGVLSGNTIYF. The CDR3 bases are TGTGCCACCAGCCTTGGGGGCGTTCTCTCTGGAAACACCATATATTTT. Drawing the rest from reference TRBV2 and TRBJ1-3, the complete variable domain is EPEVTQTPSHQVTQMGQEVILRCVPISNHLYFYWYRQILGQKVEFLVSFYNNEISEKSEIFDDQFSVERPDGSNFTLKIRSTKLEDSAMYFCATSLGGVLSGNTIYFGEGSWLTVV.

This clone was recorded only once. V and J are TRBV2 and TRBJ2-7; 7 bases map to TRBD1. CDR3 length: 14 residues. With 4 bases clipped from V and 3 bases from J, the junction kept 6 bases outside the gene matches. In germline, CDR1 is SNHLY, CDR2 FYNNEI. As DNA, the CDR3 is TGTGCCAGCAGTGGGACAGGCGGCATCTACGAGCAGTACTTC. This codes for CASSGTGGIYEQYF.

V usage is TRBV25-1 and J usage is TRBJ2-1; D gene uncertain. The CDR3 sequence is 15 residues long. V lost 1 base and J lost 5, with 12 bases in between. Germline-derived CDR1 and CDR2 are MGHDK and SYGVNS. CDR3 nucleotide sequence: TGTGCCAGCAGTGAATCCTCCGGTATAGACAATGAGCAGTTCTTC. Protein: CASSESSGIDNEQFF.

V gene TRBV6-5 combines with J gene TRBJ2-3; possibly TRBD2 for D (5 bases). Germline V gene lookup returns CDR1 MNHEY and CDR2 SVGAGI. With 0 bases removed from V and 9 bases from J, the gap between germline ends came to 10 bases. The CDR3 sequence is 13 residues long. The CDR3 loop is CASSYSEGGTQYF. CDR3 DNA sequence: TGTGCCAGCAGTTACTCTGAAGGAGGCACGCAGTATTTT.

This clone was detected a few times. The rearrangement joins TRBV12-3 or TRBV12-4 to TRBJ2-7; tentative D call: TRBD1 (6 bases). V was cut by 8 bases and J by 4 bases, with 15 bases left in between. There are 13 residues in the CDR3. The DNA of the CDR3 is TGTGCCAGCCGACTGGACAGCTCATACGAGCAGTACTTC. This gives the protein CASRLDSSYEQYF.